This T cell receptor beta chain was documented in a study of shared clonotypes between healthy human individuals. Whole-study findings and limits: In several donors, about 5% of naive CD4 clonotypes appeared in common.

As regards this clone: Its target is unknown.

The table came from immunoSEQ multiplex PCR; TCRdb's copy has only in-frame clones and leaves some out. The sample holds some 350,000 clones, roughly 70% seen once. This CDR3 region has 15 residues. V lost 1 base and J lost 3, with 12 bases in between. The germline V gene encodes CDR1 MNHEY and CDR2 SMNVEV (reference sequence). The sequenced sample consisted of memory CD4+ T cells sorted from blood. The subset denotes: CD45RA-negative fraction. The chain combines TRBV27 with TRBJ1-2, with D maybe TRBD1 (5 bases). The source is a man aged 25-45 years in good health. The CDR3 loop is CASSLFGGTDYGYTF. The CDR3 coding sequence is TGTGCCAGCAGTTTATTCGGCGGGACGGACTATGGCTACACCTTC.